The clone carrying this T cell receptor beta chain appeared a few times. The entry originates in a study of cytomegalovirus exposure and HLA in healthy donors. CDR1 and CDR2 from the germline V gene are SNHLY and FYNNEI. The CDR3 sequence is 13 residues long. The V gene lost 11 bases and the J gene lost 0 bases, with 12 bases spanning the gap. PCR involved 60 Vbeta and 13 Jbeta primers. Libraries were prepared by immunoSEQ multiplex PCR; TCRdb keeps only in-frame clonotypes and omits some of them. The sample lists roughly 180,000 clones, around 72% occurring once. This receptor was taken from a female donor in good health and CMV-seronegative. Sequenced input: PBMCs. J is TRBJ2-3 and V is TRBV2; D may be TRBD2 (5 bases). The CDR3 sequence: CAGSEESTDTQYF. The CDR3 DNA is TGTGCCGGTTCGGAGGAGAGCACAGATACGCAGTATTTT.